The 4 T cell receptor beta chains given below trace back to one sample, sequenced in a study of blood T cell repertoires in COVID-19. Here immunoSEQ multiplex PCR was the method, and the copy in TCRdb shows in-frame clones only, minus some. In the table there are fewer than 200,000 clones, 60% to 85% of which are singletons. Sequencing was performed on peripheral blood. These receptors all come from a woman aged 50 to 65 with active or convalescent COVID-19.

The chain employs TRBV7-3 and TRBJ2-1, with D perhaps TRBD1 (6 bases). The germline V gene encodes CDR1 SGHTA and CDR2 FQGTGA. The CDR3 extends over 15 amino acids. Trimming shortened V by 5 bases and J by 4 bases, and 15 bases separated the two germline ends. The CDR3 bases are TGTGCCAGCAGCGAGACAGGAGACGGATACAATGAGCAGTTCTTC. Protein: CASSETGDGYNEQFF.

The chain combines TRBV5-1 with TRBJ1-2, with D possibly being TRBD1 (5 bases). The CDR3 covers 16 residues. Looked up from germline, CDR1 is SGHRS and CDR2 is YFSETQ. V was cut by 6 bases and J by 0 bases, with 18 bases left in between. This chain's CDR3 is CASTPVGWGANYGYTF. CDR3 nucleotide sequence: TGCGCCAGCACCCCCGTCGGTTGGGGGGCTAACTATGGCTACACCTTC. The full variable domain, rest sourced from reference TRBV5-1 and TRBJ1-2, is KAGVTQTPRYLIKTRGQQVTLSCSPISGHRSVSWYQQTPGQGLQFLFEYFSETQRNKGNFPGRFSGRQFSNSRSEMNVSTLELGDSALYLCASTPVGWGANYGYTFGSGTRLTVV.

The chain joins TRBV7-8 to TRBJ2-7; D remains unclear. The V end lost 1 base, the J end lost 3 bases, and 7 bases lay between the germline ends. Germline CDR1 is SGHVS and CDR2 is FQNEAQ. The CDR3 runs to 13 residues. CDR3 nucleotide sequence: TGTGCCAGCAGCTTAGGGCCGCACTACGAGCAGTACTTC. Its translation is CASSLGPHYEQYF.

This clone was picked up one time. This chain joins TRBV4-2 and TRBJ1-4; possible D gene TRBD1, 5 bases. The germline V gene encodes CDR1 LGHNA and CDR2 YNFKEQ. Trimming pared 0 bases from V and 8 bases from J, leaving 16 bases between. The CDR3 loop spans 16 amino acids. The CDR3 DNA reads as TGTGCCAGCAGCCAAGAGGGCCGGGGGGAGAGCGAAAAACTGTTTTTT. Translated: CASSQEGRGESEKLFF.